This TCR beta chain was sequenced in a study of blood T cell repertoires in COVID-19. About the research overall: COVID-19 samples collected from the United States, Italy and Spain covered acute and convalescent phases. From T cells, B-cell-depleted T cells, or PBMCs came the material, which was cDNA or gDNA.

In the source study's methods: Reference gene primers were amplified, and this amplification served to estimate nucleated cell counts. Using immunoSEQ multiplex PCR, the repertoire was profiled, and TCRdb retains in-frame clones only, with some absent. The DNA was the basis for D and trimming; V, J and clone size are from that table. The data hold approximately 130,000 clones, with roughly 69% observed a single time. The CDR3 runs 14 residues. V was pared by 5 bases and J by 2 bases, with 10 bases between. The V gene's germline CDR1 is MNHNY and CDR2 SVGAGI (reference sequence). The chain uses TRBV6-6 and TRBJ1-3, with a possible D match to TRBD1 (6 bases). The origin of this receptor is a woman in her 70s with acute or convalescent COVID-19. The specimen was peripheral blood. The CDR3 spells CASSQTGPGNTIYF. CDR3 nucleotides: TGTGCCAGCAGTCAGACAGGTCCTGGAAACACCATATATTTT.